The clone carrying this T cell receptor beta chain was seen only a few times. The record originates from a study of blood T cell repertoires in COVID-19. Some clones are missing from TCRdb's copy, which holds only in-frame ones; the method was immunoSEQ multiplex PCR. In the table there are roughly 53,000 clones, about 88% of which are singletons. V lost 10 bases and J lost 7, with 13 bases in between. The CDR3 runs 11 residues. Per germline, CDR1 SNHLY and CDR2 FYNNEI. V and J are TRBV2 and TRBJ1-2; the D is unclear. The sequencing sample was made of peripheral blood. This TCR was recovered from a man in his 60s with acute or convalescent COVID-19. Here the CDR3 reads CAKTPGLGYTF. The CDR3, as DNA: TGTGCCAAAACACCGGGTCTTGGCTACACCTTC.